This entry lists 21 T cell receptor beta chains sequenced from one sample in a study of T cell responses to AZD1222 COVID-19 vaccine. TCRdb's copy holds only in-frame clones and misses some; the assay was immunoSEQ multiplex PCR. The sample has approximately 270,000 clones; about 94% are singletons. Sample: peripheral blood, taken 28 days after the second AZD1222 dose. The receptors were sampled from an adult who received the AZD1222 COVID-19 vaccine.

The chain recombines TRBV11-2 with TRBJ2-1; TRBD2 matches at 11 bases. CDR3 size: 15 residues. V lost 1 base to trimming and J lost 6 bases; unmatched junction nucleotides: 2. The germline V gene encodes CDR1 SGHAT and CDR2 FQNNGV. This CDR3 is CASSLVAGGPNEQFF. The CDR3, as DNA: TGTGCCAGCAGCTTAGTAGCGGGAGGGCCCAATGAGCAGTTCTTC. The full variable domain, rest sourced from reference TRBV11-2 and TRBJ2-1, is EAGVAQSPRYKIIEKRQSVAFWCNPISGHATLYWYQQILGQGPKLLIQFQNNGVVDDSQLPKDRFSAERLKGVDSTLKIQPAKLEDSAVYLCASSLVAGGPNEQFFGPGTRLTVL.

The rearrangement joins TRBV5-1 to TRBJ1-1; D uncertain. The germline CDR1 and CDR2 sequences are SGHRS and YFSETQ. V gave up 0 bases and J gave up 5 bases, with 17 bases separating them. There are 16 residues in the CDR3. Here the CDR3 reads CASSLAVGLMGTEAFF. CDR3 bases: TGCGCCAGCAGCTTGGCCGTTGGTCTTATGGGGACTGAAGCTTTCTTT. Based on the CDR3 plus reference TRBV5-1 and TRBJ1-1, the full variable domain is KAGVTQTPRYLIKTRGQQVTLSCSPISGHRSVSWYQQTPGQGLQFLFEYFSETQRNKGNFPGRFSGRQFSNSRSEMNVSTLELGDSALYLCASSLAVGLMGTEAFFGQGTRLTVV.

The J gene is TRBJ1-6, the V gene TRBV28; unclear D gene. CDR1 is MDHEN, CDR2 SYDVKM, per germline. This CDR3 has 12 residues. V lost 3 bases, J lost 7 bases, and 4 bases lay in between. This CDR3 reads CASSFRNSPLHF. The CDR3 DNA sequence: TGTGCCAGCAGTTTTCGGAATTCACCCCTCCACTTT.

The chain joins TRBV4-3 to TRBJ1-6; D remains ambiguous. This CDR3 spans 14 amino acids. The germline CDR1 and CDR2 sequences are LGHNA and YSLEER. V lost 0 bases and J 6 bases, leaving 6 bases between the germline ends. CDR3 nucleotides: TGCGCCAGCAGCCAAGAGAAGAGTAATTCACCCCTCCACTTT. Translated, it gives CASSQEKSNSPLHF.

The rearrangement uses TRBV5-1 and TRBJ1-2; no clear D gene. V was cut by 0 bases and J by 4 bases, with 7 bases left in between. Germline V gene data show CDR1 as SGHRS and CDR2 as YFSETQ. The CDR3 sequence is 13 residues long. The chain's CDR3 is CASSLETSYGYTF. The DNA of the CDR3 is TGCGCCAGCAGCTTGGAAACCAGCTATGGCTACACCTTC.

The CDR3 coding sequence is TGTGCCAGCTCACCTCGCCACCTTTCTTACGAGCAGTACTTC. Protein sequence: CASSPRHLSYEQYF. J is TRBJ2-7 and V is TRBV18; D gene unclear. The V end lost 3 bases, the J end lost 4 bases, and 13 bases lay between the germline ends. The CDR3 extends over 14 amino acids. Per the germline V gene, CDR1 is KGHSH and CDR2 is LQKENI.

V usage is TRBV3-1 (or the pseudogene TRBV3-2) and J usage is TRBJ1-3, with TRBD1 as a possible D gene (5 bases). The CDR3 covers 15 residues. CDR1 and CDR2 from the germline V gene are LGHDT and YNNKEL (reference sequence). Trimming took 1 base from V and 4 from J, leaving 11 bases between them. CDR3 DNA: TGTGCCAGCAGCCAAGGTCCAGGGCGGGGAAACACCATATATTTT. This codes for CASSQGPGRGNTIYF.

This chain uses TRBV4-1 with TRBJ1-5; no reliable D call. The CDR3 consists of 13 residues. Looked up from germline, CDR1 is MGHRA and CDR2 is YSYEKL. Trimming pared 0 bases from V and 7 bases from J, leaving 7 bases between. The CDR3 DNA reads as TGCGCCAGCAGCCAAGAAAATAGGCAGCCCCAGCATTTT. It translates to CASSQENRQPQHF.

This chain links TRBV15 with TRBJ1-5; perhaps TRBD1 as D (5 bases). Germline V lookup: CDR1 LNHNV, CDR2 YYDKDF (reference sequence). Deletions cut 3 bases from V and 7 bases from J, with 10 bases between. This CDR3 contains 13 residues. The CDR3 region has the DNA TGTGCCACCAGCAGCCCCGGGGGGCAGCCCCAGCATTTT. Amino acid sequence: CATSSPGGQPQHF.

This chain connects TRBV11-2 to TRBJ1-3, with D maybe TRBD1 (5 bases). This CDR3 spans 14 amino acids. Germline CDR1 reads SGHAT; CDR2 reads FQNNGV. V was trimmed by 4 bases and J by 6 bases, leaving 13 bases between them. The CDR3 reads CASSWGGGENTIYF. As DNA, the CDR3 is TGTGCCAGCAGCTGGGGGGGAGGTGAAAACACCATATATTTT.

This clone appeared once. Other DNA sequences from this sample encode an identical CDR3 as well. V and J are TRBV12-3 or TRBV12-4 and TRBJ2-7, with D maybe TRBD2 (5 bases). This CDR3 is built from 11 residues. Deletions cut 1 base from V and 7 bases from J, with 5 bases between. Here the CDR3 DNA reads TGTGCCAGCAGTTTAGGAGGGGAGCAGTACTTC. The encoded protein is CASSLGGEQYF.

This chain connects TRBV11-2 to TRBJ1-4; D is unclear. The germline CDR1 and CDR2 sequences are SGHAT and FQNNGV. V lost 5 bases and J 7 bases, leaving 23 bases between the germline ends. There are 17 residues in the CDR3. CDR3 protein: CASSPRGYSGVSEKLFF. In DNA form, the CDR3 reads TGTGCCAGCAGCCCTAGAGGGTACTCCGGGGTTAGTGAAAAACTGTTTTTT.

The rearrangement uses TRBV10-1 and TRBJ2-1; D perhaps matches TRBD2 (6 bases). Trimming took off 4 bases at V and 11 bases at J, with 9 bases between the two ends. Germline V gene data show CDR1 as WNHNN and CDR2 as SYGVQD (reference sequence). This CDR3 contains 11 residues. CDR3 region: CASSGGGKQFF. In nucleotides, the CDR3 is TGCGCCAGCAGTGGCGGAGGGAAGCAGTTCTTC.

The chain joins TRBV19 to TRBJ2-3, with 7 bases lining up with TRBD2. The J segment lost 0 bases and the V segment lost 6 bases, leaving 9 bases of the junction unmatched. This CDR3 is built from 16 residues. Germline V gives CDR1 LNHDA, CDR2 SQIVND (reference sequence). The CDR3 reads CASSNPGGNSTDTQYF. The CDR3 bases are TGTGCCAGTAGCAATCCCGGGGGGAATAGCACAGATACGCAGTATTTT.

The chain couples TRBV28 to TRBJ2-3; the D call may be TRBD1 or TRBD2 (6 bases each). Germline-derived CDR1 and CDR2 are MDHEN and SYDVKM. V was pared by 7 bases and J by 4 bases, with 12 bases between. The CDR3 consists of 13 residues. The CDR3 DNA sequence: TGTGCCAGCAAGTCGGGGGCCCCAGATACGCAGTATTTT. Translated, it gives CASKSGAPDTQYF.

V gene TRBV7-6 combines with J gene TRBJ1-4, with TRBD1 matching 9 bases. V trimming: 5 bases; J trimming: 6 bases; junction bases outside the gene matches: 22. CDR1 is SGHVS, CDR2 FNYEAQ, per germline. This CDR3 has 20 amino acids. CDR3 loop: CASSEKPGQGRIRRDEKLFF. DNA for the CDR3: TGTGCCAGCAGCGAAAAGCCCGGACAGGGGCGTATAAGGAGGGATGAAAAACTGTTTTTT.

J is TRBJ2-2 and V is TRBV5-1; 7 nucleotides agree with TRBD2. The trim removed 4 bases at V and 0 bases at J, leaving 12 bases unmatched. Germline CDR1 SGHRS, CDR2 YFSETQ. The CDR3 has 18 amino acids. The CDR3 nucleotides are TGCGCCAGCAGCATCCTTCCTCCGGGGGGAGCGAACACCGGGGAGCTGTTTTTT. Translation: CASSILPPGGANTGELFF.

The V and J genes are TRBV6-2 or TRBV6-3 and TRBJ1-5; possibly TRBD1 for D (6 bases). V was clipped by 5 bases and J by 2 bases, with 10 bases between them. CDR3 size: 14 residues. Germline values: CDR1 MNHEY, CDR2 SVGEGT. The CDR3 bases are TGTGCCAGCAGTCAACGACAGGGCAATCAGCCCCAGCATTTT. Amino acid sequence: CASSQRQGNQPQHF.

The CDR3 region is CASRQPGPNNEKLFF. CDR3 DNA sequence: TGTGCCAGCAGACAACCGGGCCCCAATAATGAAAAACTGTTTTTT. V usage is TRBV27 and J usage is TRBJ1-4; the D is unclear. The germline CDR1 and CDR2 sequences are MNHEY and SMNVEV (reference sequence). V was cut by 6 bases and J by 4 bases, with 15 bases left in between. The CDR3 totals 15 residues. The entire variable domain, with the rest obtained from reference TRBV27 and TRBJ1-4, is as follows: EAQVTQNPRYLITVTGKKLTVTCSQNMNHEYMSWYRQDPGLGLRQIYYSMNVEVTDKGDVPEGYKVSRKEKRNFPLILESPSPNQTSLYFCASRQPGPNNEKLFFGSGTQLSVL.

V is TRBV11-3 and J is TRBJ2-1; unclear D gene. CDR1 and CDR2 (germline): SGHNT, YENEEA. Trimming stripped 0 bases from V and 3 bases from J, with 6 bases between. The CDR3 spans 14 residues. CDR3 loop: CASSLEGNYNEQFF. The CDR3 region has the DNA TGTGCCAGCAGCTTAGAGGGTAACTACAATGAGCAGTTCTTC.

The chain recombines TRBV2 with TRBJ2-7; D gene uncertain. This CDR3 has 13 residues. Germline CDR1 and CDR2: SNHLY and FYNNEI. V was cut by 7 bases and J by 3 bases, with 13 bases left in between. DNA of the CDR3: TGTGCCAGCATTGGATTAGCTTACTACGAGCAGTACTTC. Translating gives CASIGLAYYEQYF. The full variable domain, completed using reference TRBV2 and TRBJ2-7, is EPEVTQTPSHQVTQMGQEVILRCVPISNHLYFYWYRQILGQKVEFLVSFYNNEISEKSEIFDDQFSVERPDGSNFTLKIRSTKLEDSAMYFCASIGLAYYEQYFGPGTRLTVT.